The entry below describes one T cell receptor (beta chain). These data are taken from a study of cytomegalovirus exposure and HLA in healthy donors. Germline trimming cut 4 bases from V and 3 bases from J; bases unmatched to any gene: 4. CDR3 length: 15 residues. Germline V CDR1 and CDR2: SGHRS, YFSETQ. A multiplex PCR was run with 60 Vbeta primers and 13 Jbeta primers. Libraries were prepared by immunoSEQ multiplex PCR; TCRdb keeps only in-frame clonotypes and omits some of them. The profile covers under 200,000 clones, with almost 80% appearing a single time and about 1.3% taken by the ten largest. The sequencing input was PBMCs. V usage is TRBV5-1 and J usage is TRBJ2-2; 9 bases match TRBD1. This clonotype originated in a man aged 25-45 years in good health and CMV-seronegative. The CDR3 is CASSAYRGHTGELFF. In nucleotides, the CDR3 is TGCGCCAGCAGCGCCTACAGGGGGCACACCGGGGAGCTGTTTTTT.